The present TCR beta chain was sequenced within a study of cytomegalovirus exposure and HLA in healthy donors. Whole-study findings and limits: In presence/absence analyses, roughly uniform sequencing depth across donors was assumed. The study recorded 164 TCR beta chains that were cytomegalovirus-associated.

Concerning this clone: The antigen remains undetermined.

60 Vbeta and 13 Jbeta primers were used in PCR. Assay used: immunoSEQ multiplex PCR; TCRdb lists only in-frame clones, some missing. The data hold roughly 43,000 clones, with 60% to 85% observed a single time. The J segment lost 0 bases and the V segment lost 2 bases, leaving 9 bases of the junction unmatched. The CDR3 loop spans 18 amino acids. Looked up from germline, CDR1 is LGHNA and CDR2 is YSLEER. This clonotype was obtained from a man younger than 40 in good health and CMV-seronegative. Source material: PBMCs. The V and J genes are TRBV4-3 and TRBJ2-3; 9 bases line up with TRBD1. In DNA, the CDR3 is TGCGCCAGCAGCCAAACCGGGACAGGGTCTGCTAGCACAGATACGCAGTATTTT. It specifies CASSQTGTGSASTDTQYF.